This T cell receptor (beta chain) was sequenced for a study of cytomegalovirus exposure and HLA in healthy donors. V lost 4 bases to trimming and J lost 4 bases; unmatched junction nucleotides: 12. Germline CDR1 reads SGDLS; CDR2 reads YYNGEE. CDR3 length: 16 residues. The PCR used 60 Vbeta and 13 Jbeta primers. Method: immunoSEQ multiplex PCR; TCRdb's copy keeps in-frame clones and lacks some. The table for this sample gives about 160,000 clones. Material for sequencing was PBMCs. This chain links TRBV9 with TRBJ1-1; 8 bases match TRBD1. The source of this sequence is a woman aged 60-70 years in good health and CMV-seronegative. The CDR3: CASSPPRGQGFTEAFF. The CDR3, as DNA: TGTGCCAGCAGCCCTCCGCGCGGACAGGGTTTCACTGAAGCTTTCTTT.